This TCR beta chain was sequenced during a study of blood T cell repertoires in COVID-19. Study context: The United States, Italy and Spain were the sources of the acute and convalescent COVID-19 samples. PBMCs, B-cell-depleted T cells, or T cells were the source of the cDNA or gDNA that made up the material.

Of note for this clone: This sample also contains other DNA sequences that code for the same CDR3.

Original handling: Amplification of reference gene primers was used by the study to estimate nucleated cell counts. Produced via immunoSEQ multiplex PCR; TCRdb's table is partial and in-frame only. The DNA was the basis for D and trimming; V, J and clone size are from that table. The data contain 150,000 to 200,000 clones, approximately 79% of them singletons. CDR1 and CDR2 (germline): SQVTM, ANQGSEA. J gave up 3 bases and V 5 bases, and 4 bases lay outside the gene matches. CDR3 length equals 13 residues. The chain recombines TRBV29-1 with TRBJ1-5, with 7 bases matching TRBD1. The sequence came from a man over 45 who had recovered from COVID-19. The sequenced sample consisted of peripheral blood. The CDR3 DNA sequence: TGCAGCGTTCGGCAGGGGGACAATCAGCCCCAGCATTTT. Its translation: CSVRQGDNQPQHF. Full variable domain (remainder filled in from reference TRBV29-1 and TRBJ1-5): SAVISQKPSRDICQRGTSLTIQCQVDSQVTMMFWYRQQPGQSLTLIATANQGSEATYESGFVIDKFPISRPNLTFSTLTVSNMSPEDSSIYLCSVRQGDNQPQHFGDGTRLSIL.